The present T cell receptor beta chain was sequenced within a study of blood T cell repertoires in COVID-19. Study details: PBMCs, B-cell-depleted T cells, or T cells provided the cDNA or gDNA that made up the material.

Clones were read by immunoSEQ multiplex PCR, and TCRdb kept only the in-frame ones, dropping some. The table shows under 85,000 clones, with about 85% occurring only once. The CDR3 consists of 13 residues. V shed 10 bases and J shed 3 bases, with 13 bases lying between them. Germline V gene data show CDR1 as MNHEY and CDR2 as SVGAGI. The sequence derives from a man aged 80 or over with acute or convalescent COVID-19. J is TRBJ1-3 and V is TRBV6-5; D is undetermined. Sequencing was done on a sample of peripheral blood. The CDR3 bases are TGTGCCATCAGATTCGGACTTGGAAACACCATATATTTT. This gives the protein CAIRFGLGNTIYF.